This T cell receptor (beta chain) comes out of a study of cytomegalovirus exposure and HLA in healthy donors. Study-level results: Reportedly, HLA-A and HLA-B alleles of most subjects were accurately predicted from TCR beta. Most TCR sequences showed up rarely, but some public TCRs showed up in many donors.

This clone was found a few times. Its matching antigen is unknown. Trimming removed 5 bases from V and 5 bases from J; junction bases left unmatched: 11. The CDR3 is made up of 15 amino acids. Germline CDR1 is PRHDT and CDR2 is FYEKMQ (reference sequence). Vbeta (60) and Jbeta (13) primers were used in the PCR. Clones were read by immunoSEQ multiplex PCR, and TCRdb kept only the in-frame ones, dropping some. The sample lists 120,000 or so clones; roughly 17% were seen once. Sequenced input: PBMCs. The sequence was obtained from a female donor in good health and CMV-seropositive. V is TRBV13 and J is TRBJ2-5; 7 positions agree with TRBD1. This CDR3 reads CASSPPPGQPETQYF. In DNA, the CDR3 is TGTGCCAGCAGCCCCCCTCCGGGACAGCCCGAGACCCAGTACTTC.